A single sample is the source of the 22 T cell receptor beta chains below, sequenced in a study of blood T cell repertoires in COVID-19. Using immunoSEQ multiplex PCR, the repertoire was profiled, and TCRdb retains in-frame clones only, with some absent. This table holds 230,000 or so clones, around 90% found once. Sequencing was done on a sample of PBMCs or T cells enriched from blood (not recorded which). These receptors all stem from a woman between 50 and 59 years old with acute COVID-19.

The genes are TRBV29-1 and TRBJ1-1; maybe TRBD1 (5 bases). V was cut by 6 bases and J by 7 bases, with 9 bases left in between. Germline V gene lookup returns CDR1 SQVTM and CDR2 ANQGSEA. The CDR3 is made up of 10 amino acids. CDR3 sequence (DNA): TGCAGCGTCCGCGACAGTGAAGCTTTCTTT. Protein: CSVRDSEAFF.

This chain connects TRBV6-8 to TRBJ1-3; 7 nucleotides match TRBD1. With 6 bases clipped from V and 0 bases from J, the junction kept 14 bases outside the gene matches. CDR3 length: 18 amino acids. The germline CDR1 and CDR2 sequences are MNHGY and SAAAGT. The CDR3 spells CASSHGDSNHFSGNTIYF. The DNA for the CDR3 is TGTGCCAGCAGCCACGGGGACAGCAACCATTTCTCTGGAAACACCATATATTTT.

The chain has TRBV2 and TRBJ2-1; D call uncertain. The CDR3 has 11 amino acids. The V gene's germline CDR1 is SNHLY and CDR2 FYNNEI. The V end was cut by 6 bases, the J end by 9 bases, with 9 bases between. CDR3 loop: CASSLVFEQFF. The CDR3 DNA follows: TGTGCCAGCAGCTTAGTTTTTGAGCAGTTCTTC.

The CDR3 loop reads CASSLSPGQGAPYEQYF. CDR3 DNA: TGTGCCAGCAGCCTCTCCCCGGGACAGGGGGCCCCGTACGAGCAGTACTTC. The chain employs TRBV3-1 (or the pseudogene TRBV3-2) and TRBJ2-7, with TRBD1 matching 12 bases. Trimming at V came to 4 bases and at J to 4 bases, leaving 11 bases not matched to a gene. This CDR3 contains 17 residues. Per the germline V gene, CDR1 is LGHDT and CDR2 is YNNKEL (reference sequence).

The rearrangement links TRBV5-1 to TRBJ2-7; no firm D call. The CDR3 covers 14 residues. The germline V and J ends were trimmed by 1 base and 0 bases, with 8 bases remaining between them. Germline V CDR1 and CDR2: SGHRS, YFSETQ. The CDR3 DNA follows: TGCGCCAGCAGCTTGATAACAGCCTCCTACGAGCAGTACTTC. Its translation is CASSLITASYEQYF.

The V and J genes are TRBV5-1 and TRBJ2-7; 15 bases are a match to TRBD2. V lost 0 bases to trimming and J lost 2 bases; unmatched junction nucleotides: 6. Germline CDR1 reads SGHRS; CDR2 reads YFSETQ. The length of the CDR3 is 18 residues. DNA of the CDR3: TGCGCCAGCAGCTTGGCTGGACTAGCGGGAGGGATCACCTACGAGCAGTACTTC. Translated: CASSLAGLAGGITYEQYF.

The table lists this clone with a count of one. The chain combines TRBV5-1 with TRBJ1-2; perhaps TRBD1 as D (6 bases). Germline V CDR1 and CDR2: SGHRS, YFSETQ. The CDR3 is 17 amino acids. V was clipped by 1 base and J by 6 bases, with 22 bases between them. CDR3 bases: TGCGCCAGCAGCTTGACGGTGAGCGGGGGCAGAGAGAATGGCTACACCTTC. It is translated as CASSLTVSGGRENGYTF. The full variable domain, its missing parts supplied by reference TRBV5-1 and TRBJ1-2, is KAGVTQTPRYLIKTRGQQVTLSCSPISGHRSVSWYQQTPGQGLQFLFEYFSETQRNKGNFPGRFSGRQFSNSRSEMNVSTLELGDSALYLCASSLTVSGGRENGYTFGSGTRLTVV.

The gene calls are TRBV5-5 and TRBJ2-7; D possibly corresponds to TRBD1 (6 bases). Germline CDR1 and CDR2: SGHKS and YYEKEE (reference sequence). V lost 1 base, J lost 3 bases, and 11 bases lay in between. The CDR3 totals 14 residues. In DNA, the CDR3 is TGTGCCAGCAGCTTGTCCGTACAGGGCTACGAGCAGTACTTC. Protein product: CASSLSVQGYEQYF. The variable domain in full, with the rest retrieved from reference TRBV5-5 and TRBJ2-7, is DAGVTQSPTHLIKTRGQQVTLRCSPISGHKSVSWYQQVLGQGPQFIFQYYEKEERGRGNFPDRFSARQFPNYSSELNVNALLLGDSALYLCASSLSVQGYEQYFGPGTRLTVT.

This clone was seen a handful of times. The chain employs TRBV5-1 and TRBJ2-3; possible D gene TRBD2, 5 bases. Germline assignment: CDR1 SGHRS and CDR2 YFSETQ. CDR3 length: 13 residues. The ends were cut back, 4 bases at V and 0 bases at J, with 6 bases in the middle. The CDR3 region has the DNA TGCGCCAGCAGCGGCGGGAGCACAGATACGCAGTATTTT. Translating it yields CASSGGSTDTQYF.

The chain joins TRBV18 to TRBJ2-1; 9 bases are shared with TRBD2. V shed 5 bases, J shed 4 bases, and the junction held 3 bases outside the gene matches. CDR3 length: 14 amino acids. CDR1 and CDR2 (germline): KGHSH, LQKENI. The CDR3 sequence: CASSSTSGYNEQFF. In nucleotides, the CDR3 is TGTGCCAGCTCATCGACTAGCGGATACAATGAGCAGTTCTTC. The variable domain in full, with the rest retrieved from reference TRBV18 and TRBJ2-1, is NAGVMQNPRHLVRRRGQEARLRCSPMKGHSHVYWYRQLPEEGLKFMVYLQKENIIDESGMPKERFSAEFPKEGPSILRIQQVVRGDSAAYFCASSSTSGYNEQFFGPGTRLTVL.

The J gene is TRBJ2-4, the V gene TRBV10-2; 12 nucleotides agree with TRBD1. CDR3 length: 17 amino acids. V lost 6 bases to trimming and J lost 0 bases; unmatched junction nucleotides: 6. CDR1 and CDR2 (germline): WSHSY, SAAADI. The CDR3 region is CASRTPGQGAAKNIQYF. CDR3 nucleotide sequence: TGCGCCAGCAGGACCCCGGGACAGGGGGCAGCCAAAAACATTCAGTACTTC.

V is TRBV5-1 and J is TRBJ1-3; 8 nucleotides match TRBD1. CDR3 length: 17 amino acids. Losses at the gene ends were 3 bases for V and 1 base for J; bases not matched to a gene: 9. Looked up from germline, CDR1 is SGHRS and CDR2 is YFSETQ. The CDR3 region has the DNA TGCGCCAGCAGCTCAACGACAGGGGCTACTTCTGGAAACACCATATATTTT. Translation: CASSSTTGATSGNTIYF.

The chain links TRBV30 to TRBJ1-6, with 7 bases lining up with TRBD1. CDR1 and CDR2 (germline): GTSNPN, SVGIG (reference sequence). CDR3 length equals 16 residues. Trimming at V came to 2 bases and at J to 14 bases, leaving 18 bases not matched to a gene. This chain's CDR3 is CAWSFKGGKDSGTLHF. The DNA for the CDR3 is TGTGCCTGGAGTTTTAAAGGGGGCAAGGACTCCGGCACCCTCCACTTT.

This chain connects TRBV5-6 to TRBJ1-1, with D possibly TRBD1 on 6 matching bases. The length of the CDR3 is 14 residues. V shed 2 bases and J shed 4 bases, with 12 bases lying between them. Germline V gene lookup returns CDR1 SGHDT and CDR2 YYEEEE. The CDR3 loop is CASSFRGAFTEAFF. CDR3 coding DNA: TGTGCCAGCAGCTTCCGGGGGGCTTTCACTGAAGCTTTCTTT.

The J gene is TRBJ2-7, the V gene TRBV27; 8 positions agree with TRBD1. Unmatched junction bases numbered 10, after V lost 5 bases and J lost 4 bases. This CDR3 has 15 residues. Germline loops: CDR1 MNHEY, CDR2 SMNVEV (reference sequence). The CDR3 nucleotides are TGTGCCAGCAGTGGAGCTCGGGACAGGTTGTACGAGCAGTACTTC. Amino acids: CASSGARDRLYEQYF.

Only one count was recorded for this clone. The same CDR3 can be traced to other DNA sequences in this sample. This rearrangement joins TRBV11-3 to TRBJ2-7, with D possibly matching TRBD2 (5 bases). This CDR3 comprises 14 residues. V lost 5 bases to trimming and J lost 2 bases, with 13 bases between them. Germline V CDR1 and CDR2: SGHNT, YENEEA. The CDR3 region has the DNA TGTGCCAGCAGCCACCGGGATACCCCCTACGAGCAGTACTTC. Amino acids: CASSHRDTPYEQYF.

The J gene is TRBJ2-1, the V gene TRBV5-1; 8 nucleotides align to TRBD1. This CDR3 is built from 19 residues. The germline V gene encodes CDR1 SGHRS and CDR2 YFSETQ. V shed 4 bases, J shed 1 base, and the junction held 16 bases outside the gene matches. CDR3 in amino acids: CASSLGTGSAILSYNEQFF. In DNA, the CDR3 is TGCGCCAGCAGCCTTGGGACAGGAAGCGCTATTCTTTCCTACAATGAGCAGTTCTTC.

In this sample, this clone turned up a few times. The chain has TRBV27 and TRBJ1-6, with D unresolved. Per germline, CDR1 MNHEY and CDR2 SMNVEV (reference sequence). There are 14 residues in the CDR3. V was shortened by 2 bases and J by 2 bases, with 4 bases between the two germline ends. The CDR3 region has the DNA TGTGCCAGCAGTTTAGGGCCCTATAATTCACCCCTCCACTTT. It codes for CASSLGPYNSPLHF.

V gene TRBV6-5 combines with J gene TRBJ1-2; the D is unclear. Looked up from germline, CDR1 is MNHEY and CDR2 is SVGAGI. CDR3 length: 12 residues. V lost 4 bases to trimming and J lost 4 bases, with 7 bases between them. For the CDR3, the DNA is TGTGCCAGCAGTTCCCGACTCTATGGCTACACCTTC. This gives the protein CASSSRLYGYTF.

The chain employs TRBV10-3 and TRBJ2-1; D is ambiguous. Between the trimmed V and J ends, which lost 5 bases and 3 bases, there was a span of 14 bases. The CDR3 totals 15 residues. CDR1 and CDR2 (germline): ENHRY, SYGVKD. The CDR3 loop reads CAISTTGSSYNEQFF. CDR3 sequence (DNA): TGTGCCATCAGTACTACGGGTAGTAGCTACAATGAGCAGTTCTTC.

The chain couples TRBV30 to TRBJ2-1, with 9 nucleotides matching TRBD1. Germline values: CDR1 GTSNPN, CDR2 SVGIG (reference sequence). The trim removed 6 bases at V and 3 bases at J, leaving 9 bases unmatched. The CDR3 loop spans 15 amino acids. CDR3 in amino acids: CACPGADRGYNEQFF. The CDR3 nucleotides read TGTGCCTGCCCGGGTGCGGACAGGGGCTACAATGAGCAGTTCTTC.

The V and J genes are TRBV2 and TRBJ2-2; 7 bases are a match to TRBD2. This CDR3 is built from 14 residues. Germline V gene lookup returns CDR1 SNHLY and CDR2 FYNNEI. J lost 6 bases, V lost 10 bases, and 11 bases had no gene match. The CDR3 sequence is CATEGGGSPGELFF. In DNA form, the CDR3 reads TGTGCCACCGAGGGTGGCGGGAGTCCCGGGGAGCTGTTTTTT.